Shown below are 18 T cell receptor beta chains from a single sample sequenced in a study of blood T cell repertoires in COVID-19. TCRdb's table, derived via immunoSEQ multiplex PCR, lists solely in-frame clones and lacks some. Among around 200,000 clones listed, about 85% were seen once. Input material: PBMCs or T cells enriched from blood (not recorded which). The receptors were sampled from a middle-aged man who had recovered from COVID-19.

The rearrangement joins TRBV11-3 to TRBJ1-4; D remains unclear. V shed 5 bases and J shed 6 bases, with 13 bases lying between them. Looked up from germline, CDR1 is SGHNT and CDR2 is YENEEA. The CDR3 runs to 14 residues. The CDR3 loop reads CASSTPREDEKLFF. For the CDR3, the DNA is TGTGCCAGCAGCACGCCTCGAGAGGATGAAAAACTGTTTTTT.

This clone was seen a few times. The chain is built from TRBV9 and TRBJ1-5; tentatively, D is TRBD1 (5 bases). This CDR3 spans 14 amino acids. Trimming removed 4 bases from V and 8 bases from J, with 16 bases in between. Germline V gene lookup returns CDR1 SGDLS and CDR2 YYNGEE. In nucleotides, the CDR3 is TGTGCCAGCAGCCCGGACGGGGGAATAGAGCCCCAGCATTTT. The encoded protein is CASSPDGGIEPQHF.

Written as DNA, the CDR3 is TGTGCCAGCAGCGTAGCAGGACAGGGGGTCAATGAGCAGTTCTTC. Translating gives CASSVAGQGVNEQFF. The rearrangement links TRBV9 to TRBJ2-1; 10 bases align to TRBD1. Germline V gene sequence: CDR1 SGDLS, CDR2 YYNGEE. This CDR3 is built from 15 residues. V trimming: 0 bases; J trimming: 6 bases; junction bases outside the gene matches: 3.

The chain employs TRBV6-4 and TRBJ2-1, with D possibly being TRBD1 (5 bases). The V end lost 0 bases, the J end lost 2 bases, and 11 bases lay between the germline ends. Germline CDR1 reads MRHNA; CDR2 reads SNTAGT. This CDR3 has 16 amino acids. The DNA for the CDR3 is TGTGCCAGCAGTGACTCCGGCAGGGCCACCTACAATGAGCAGTTCTTC. Translating it yields CASSDSGRATYNEQFF.

This CDR3 reads CASSLSRGYGSPLHF. As DNA, the CDR3 is TGTGCCAGCAGCTTATCTCGGGGTTACGGTTCACCCCTCCACTTT. The V gene is TRBV7-2, the J gene TRBJ1-6; D not resolved. CDR3 size: 15 residues. The V gene lost 2 bases and the J gene lost 9 bases, with 14 bases spanning the gap. Germline V gives CDR1 SGHTA, CDR2 FQGNSA.

This rearrangement joins TRBV14 to TRBJ2-2, with 9 bases that match TRBD1. The V segment lost 6 bases and the J segment 4 bases; nucleotides outside the gene matches: 12. CDR3 length equals 17 residues. Germline V gene lookup returns CDR1 SGHDN and CDR2 FVKESK. Written as DNA, the CDR3 is TGTGCCAGCAGTCTGGAACAGGGGGCGCTGGGCACCGGGGAGCTGTTTTTT. It is translated as CASSLEQGALGTGELFF.

This clone was recorded once. This sequence joins TRBV9 and TRBJ2-2; D is possibly TRBD1 (6 bases). The CDR3 is 17 amino acids. Between the trimmed V and J ends, which lost 3 bases and 0 bases, there was a span of 15 bases. Germline V lookup: CDR1 SGDLS, CDR2 YYNGEE. CDR3 nucleotides: TGTGCCAGCAGCGAGGGACAAGGCAGAACGAACACCGGGGAGCTGTTTTTT. It codes for CASSEGQGRTNTGELFF.

This clone has only one observation. This chain uses TRBV7-6 with TRBJ2-2; maybe TRBD1 (6 bases). With 5 bases removed from V and 4 bases from J, the gap between germline ends came to 14 bases. The CDR3 runs 15 residues. Germline V lookup: CDR1 SGHVS, CDR2 FNYEAQ. The CDR3 DNA reads as TGTGCCAGCAGCATATCAGGGGCGGCCACCGGGGAGCTGTTTTTT. This translates into CASSISGAATGELFF. The full variable domain, rest sourced from reference TRBV7-6 and TRBJ2-2, is GAGVSQSPRYKVTKRGQDVALRCDPISGHVSLYWYRQALGQGPEFLTYFNYEAQQDKSGLPNDRFSAERPEGSISTLTIQRTEQRDSAMYRCASSISGAATGELFFGEGSRLTVL.

This clone was seen only once. The chain combines TRBV5-1 with TRBJ2-7; D remains ambiguous. CDR3 size: 12 residues. The germline CDR1 and CDR2 sequences are SGHRS and YFSETQ. Trimming took 7 bases from V and 0 from J, leaving 8 bases between them. Here the CDR3 DNA reads TGCGCCAGCGGTGGCAGCTCCTACGAGCAGTACTTC. Its protein product is CASGGSSYEQYF.

The gene calls are TRBV14 and TRBJ2-7, with D perhaps matching TRBD1 (5 bases). Trimming left V 2 bases short and J 6 bases short, with 20 bases between. The CDR3 length is 16 residues. Germline V gene data show CDR1 as SGHDN and CDR2 as FVKESK. This chain's CDR3 is CASSQSPPVGAGEQYF. The CDR3 coding sequence is TGTGCCAGCAGCCAAAGCCCCCCCGTAGGGGCTGGCGAGCAGTACTTC.

The gene calls are TRBV6-1 and TRBJ2-3, with 11 positions matching TRBD1. V trimming: 1 base; J trimming: 5 bases; junction bases outside the gene matches: 5. The germline V gene encodes CDR1 MNHNS and CDR2 SASEGT. This CDR3 is built from 16 residues. The CDR3 loop reads CASSEGTGGDVDTQYF. CDR3 sequence (DNA): TGTGCCAGCAGTGAAGGGACAGGGGGCGACGTAGATACGCAGTATTTT.

The genes are TRBV10-2 and TRBJ1-1; 8 bases agree with TRBD1. There are 13 residues in the CDR3. Germline values: CDR1 WSHSY, CDR2 SAAADI. The ends lost 6 bases at V and 3 bases at J; junction bases unmatched: 3. DNA of the CDR3: TGCGCCAGCAGGCAGGGGGCGGACACTGAAGCTTTCTTT. It yields the protein CASRQGADTEAFF.

The chain links TRBV19 to TRBJ2-5; a weak D match, TRBD1 (5 bases). CDR3 size: 12 residues. V was pared by 3 bases and J by 4 bases, with 6 bases between. Germline CDR1 reads LNHDA; CDR2 reads SQIVND (reference sequence). The CDR3 is CASSMGRETQYF. The CDR3 nucleotides are TGTGCCAGTAGTATGGGGCGAGAGACCCAGTACTTC. Based on the CDR3 plus reference TRBV19 and TRBJ2-5, the full variable domain is DGGITQSPKYLFRKEGQNVTLSCEQNLNHDAMYWYRQDPGQGLRLIYYSQIVNDFQKGDIAEGYSVSREKKESFPLTVTSAQKNPTAFYLCASSMGRETQYFGPGTRLLVL.

The rearrangement joins TRBV5-1 to TRBJ2-5; weak D call: TRBD2 (6 bases). This CDR3 spans 14 amino acids. Trimming took 4 bases from V and 5 from J, leaving 15 bases between them. Germline CDR1 SGHRS, CDR2 YFSETQ. CDR3 residues: CASSGSGGAETQYF. The CDR3 nucleotides are TGCGCCAGCAGCGGTTCCGGGGGAGCGGAGACCCAGTACTTC. Complete variable domain (other parts from reference TRBV5-1 and TRBJ2-5): KAGVTQTPRYLIKTRGQQVTLSCSPISGHRSVSWYQQTPGQGLQFLFEYFSETQRNKGNFPGRFSGRQFSNSRSEMNVSTLELGDSALYLCASSGSGGAETQYFGPGTRLLVL.

This clone was seen a few times. V gene TRBV5-8 combines with J gene TRBJ2-3; TRBD1 agrees at 7 bases. This CDR3 comprises 14 residues. With V trimmed by 3 bases and J by 3 bases, 4 bases remained unmatched. In germline, CDR1 is SGHTS, CDR2 YDEGEE. The DNA for the CDR3 is TGTGCCAGCAGCTGGGGCAGGGGGACAGATACGCAGTATTTT. Protein product: CASSWGRGTDTQYF.

The rearrangement joins TRBV10-3 to TRBJ2-7; no clear D gene. This CDR3 has 12 amino acids. Trimming removed 8 bases from V and 5 bases from J, with 13 bases in between. Germline CDR1 and CDR2: ENHRY and SYGVKD. The CDR3 spells CAIAPTGNEQYF. CDR3 bases: TGTGCCATCGCGCCGACGGGTAACGAGCAGTACTTC.

The rearrangement links TRBV30 to TRBJ2-2, with a tentative D call TRBD2 (6 bases). V was clipped by 4 bases and J by 2 bases, with 11 bases between them. Germline V lookup: CDR1 GTSNPN, CDR2 SVGIG (reference sequence). The CDR3 length is 14 residues. The CDR3 region has the DNA TGTGCCTGGAATTCCGGGGGAAACACCGGGGAGCTGTTTTTT. Translation: CAWNSGGNTGELFF.

The chain joins TRBV27 to TRBJ1-4, with 9 positions matching TRBD1. The germline V gene has CDR1 MNHEY and CDR2 SMNVEV (reference sequence). The length of the CDR3 is 17 residues. J lost 7 bases, V lost 3 bases, and 12 bases had no gene match. CDR3: CASSFTSTGQGVEKLFF. The DNA for the CDR3 is TGTGCCAGCAGTTTTACTAGTACGGGACAGGGAGTTGAAAAACTGTTTTTT.